This entry lists 31 T cell receptor beta chains sequenced from one sample in a study of PD-1 blockade in classical Hodgkin lymphoma. This table comes from immunoSEQ multiplex PCR, and its TCRdb copy is limited to in-frame clones, with some not included. This sample has about 97,000 clones, with approximately 80% found just once. In every patient, relapse followed autologous stem cell transplantation, while exposure to brentuximab vedotin differed. The specimen was peripheral blood mononuclear cells (PBMCs), collected at baseline. The receptors shown here come from a human donor with classical Hodgkin lymphoma.

The chain combines TRBV7-2 with TRBJ2-2, with 10 bases fitting TRBD2. With V trimmed by 5 bases and J by 2 bases, 11 bases remained unmatched. The CDR3 runs to 18 residues. Germline V gene lookup returns CDR1 SGHTA and CDR2 FQGNSA. CDR3 sequence: CASSRVGAGGTNTGELFF. The CDR3 DNA reads TGTGCCAGCAGCCGGGTAGGAGCGGGAGGGACAAACACCGGGGAGCTGTTTTTT.

This clone was seen a handful of times. CDR3 residues: CASRPRVNTEAFF. CDR3 coding DNA: TGTGCCAGTAGGCCTAGGGTTAACACTGAAGCTTTCTTT. The chain employs TRBV19 and TRBJ1-1; no firm D call. CDR1 LNHDA and CDR2 SQIVND come from the germline V gene (reference sequence). This CDR3 has 13 residues. Trimming removed 6 bases at V and 2 bases at J, with 10 bases between. Full variable domain (missing parts from reference TRBV19 and TRBJ1-1): DGGITQSPKYLFRKEGQNVTLSCEQNLNHDAMYWYRQDPGQGLRLIYYSQIVNDFQKGDIAEGYSVSREKKESFPLTVTSAQKNPTAFYLCASRPRVNTEAFFGQGTRLTVV.

V is TRBV6-1 and J is TRBJ1-1, with D possibly matching TRBD1 (5 bases). This CDR3 contains 15 residues. V was shortened by 6 bases and J by 3 bases, with 17 bases between the two germline ends. The germline V gene encodes CDR1 MNHNS and CDR2 SASEGT. The CDR3: CASSSPGRRHTEAFF. For the CDR3, the DNA is TGTGCCAGCAGCTCTCCGGGACGGAGGCACACTGAAGCTTTCTTT.

The rearrangement uses TRBV5-1 and TRBJ2-2; D not certain. There are 15 residues in the CDR3. CDR1 is SGHRS, CDR2 YFSETQ, per germline. The ends were cut back, 3 bases at V and 0 bases at J, with 9 bases in the middle. The CDR3 DNA reads as TGCGCCAGCAGCTGGACCGCTTCGAACACCGGGGAGCTGTTTTTT. This sequence encodes CASSWTASNTGELFF. The variable domain in full, with the rest retrieved from reference TRBV5-1 and TRBJ2-2, is KAGVTQTPRYLIKTRGQQVTLSCSPISGHRSVSWYQQTPGQGLQFLFEYFSETQRNKGNFPGRFSGRQFSNSRSEMNVSTLELGDSALYLCASSWTASNTGELFFGEGSRLTVL.

V usage is TRBV4-3 and J usage is TRBJ1-4, with TRBD1 matching 9 bases. Trimming at V came to 3 bases and at J to 8 bases, leaving 7 bases not matched to a gene. CDR1 LGHNA and CDR2 YSLEER come from the germline V gene. The CDR3 contains 15 residues. CDR3 bases: TGCGCCAGCAGCCAGCTCCGGGACAGGGAGGAAAAACTGTTTTTT. Protein product: CASSQLRDREEKLFF.

The J gene is TRBJ2-1, the V gene TRBV9, with D tentatively TRBD1 or TRBD2 (6 bases each). The germline V gene encodes CDR1 SGDLS and CDR2 YYNGEE. The ends were cut back, 0 bases at V and 6 bases at J, with 16 bases in the middle. The CDR3 loop spans 16 amino acids. The CDR3 coding sequence is TGTGCCAGCAGCGTAGCAGGGGACTCCTCAATCAATGAGCAGTTCTTC. Amino acid sequence: CASSVAGDSSINEQFF.

V usage is TRBV5-4 and J usage is TRBJ2-1; TRBD2 matches 9 bases. There are 15 residues in the CDR3. Germline CDR1 is SGHNT and CDR2 is YYREEE (reference sequence). The junction had 8 bases not matched to a gene; V was cut back by 4 bases and J by 6 bases. The CDR3 DNA is TGTGCCAGCAGCCCTCGGACAGCGGGGGGCAATGAGCAGTTCTTC. Its translation is CASSPRTAGGNEQFF.

This sequence joins TRBV6-1 and TRBJ2-2; D is unresolved. Trimming took off 6 bases at V and 0 bases at J, with 8 bases between the two ends. Germline CDR1 and CDR2: MNHNS and SASEGT. CDR3 size: 14 residues. The CDR3: CASRVWSNTGELFF. In DNA form, the CDR3 reads TGTGCCAGCAGGGTTTGGTCGAACACCGGGGAGCTGTTTTTT.

V and J are TRBV9 and TRBJ1-5, with D possibly matching TRBD1 (5 bases). Germline V gene lookup returns CDR1 SGDLS and CDR2 YYNGEE. This CDR3 is built from 14 residues. V was shortened by 1 base and J by 7 bases, with 12 bases between the two germline ends. The chain's CDR3 is CASSVSGLGQPQHF. The DNA for the CDR3 is TGTGCCAGCAGCGTATCAGGGTTGGGGCAGCCCCAGCATTTT.

This clone showed up just a few times. The chain has TRBV9 and TRBJ2-7; D unclear. The CDR3 has 14 residues. The V gene's germline CDR1 is SGDLS and CDR2 YYNGEE. With 0 bases removed from V and 0 bases from J, the gap between germline ends came to 7 bases. CDR3 DNA: TGTGCCAGCAGCGTAGGCGGAGACTCCTACGAGCAGTACTTC. This gives the protein CASSVGGDSYEQYF. Combining the CDR3 with reference TRBV9 and TRBJ2-7 gives the whole variable domain DSGVTQTPKHLITATGQRVTLRCSPRSGDLSVYWYQQSLDQGLQFLIQYYNGEERAKGNILERFSAQQFPDLHSELNLSSLELGDSALYFCASSVGGDSYEQYFGPGTRLTVT.

The rearrangement links TRBV9 to TRBJ2-2; 10 bases align to TRBD2. The CDR3 consists of 16 residues. V gave up 3 bases and J gave up 1 base; unmatched junction bases: 3. The V gene's germline CDR1 is SGDLS and CDR2 YYNGEE. The CDR3 DNA reads TGTGCCAGCAGCGCTCGGACTAGCGGGAACACCGGGGAGCTGTTTTTT. Translating gives CASSARTSGNTGELFF. Drawing the rest from reference TRBV9 and TRBJ2-2, the complete variable domain is DSGVTQTPKHLITATGQRVTLRCSPRSGDLSVYWYQQSLDQGLQFLIQYYNGEERAKGNILERFSAQQFPDLHSELNLSSLELGDSALYFCASSARTSGNTGELFFGEGSRLTVL.

V is TRBV5-1 and J is TRBJ2-1, with 11 bases matching TRBD2. The CDR3 consists of 16 residues. CDR1 is SGHRS and CDR2 is YFSETQ in the germline V gene. After removal of 3 bases from V and 2 bases from J, the junction contained 4 bases not matched to a gene. CDR3 region: CASSSLAGGTYNEQFF. DNA for the CDR3: TGCGCCAGCAGCTCCCTAGCGGGAGGAACCTACAATGAGCAGTTCTTC.

In nucleotides, the CDR3 is TGTGCCAGTACACTCCGGGGGATCGACGGGCGCCATCAGCCCCAGCATTTT. Translation gives CASTLRGIDGRHQPQHF. The chain carries TRBV19 and TRBJ1-5; TRBD1 is a possible D gene (5 bases). The CDR3 loop spans 17 amino acids. Germline V lookup: CDR1 LNHDA, CDR2 SQIVND (reference sequence). The V end lost 7 bases, the J end lost 5 bases, and 24 bases lay between the germline ends.

This clone has just one count. The chain joins TRBV7-6 to TRBJ1-1; D possibly corresponds to TRBD1 (6 bases). Trimming left V 5 bases short and J 1 base short, with 14 bases between. The CDR3 is 15 amino acids. Per germline, CDR1 SGHVS and CDR2 FNYEAQ. CDR3 DNA sequence: TGTGCCAGCAGCCCCAGGGACAAATCGAACACTGAAGCTTTCTTT. This sequence encodes CASSPRDKSNTEAFF.

CDR3 amino acids: CASSVGRNTGELFF. Here the CDR3 DNA reads TGTGCCAGCAGCGTTGGGAGGAACACCGGGGAGCTGTTTTTT. V is TRBV14 and J is TRBJ2-2; a possible D gene is TRBD2 (5 bases). CDR1 SGHDN and CDR2 FVKESK come from the germline V gene. The CDR3 covers 14 residues. V was cut by 5 bases and J by 1 base, with 8 bases left in between. Full variable domain (remainder filled in from reference TRBV14 and TRBJ2-2): EAGVTQFPSHSVIEKGQTVTLRCDPISGHDNLYWYRRVMGKEIKFLLHFVKESKQDESGMPNNRFLAERTGGTYSTLKVQPAELEDSGVYFCASSVGRNTGELFFGEGSRLTVL.

This chain uses TRBV6-6 with TRBJ2-1; D tentatively reads TRBD1 or TRBD2 (6 bases each). Germline values: CDR1 MNHNY, CDR2 SVGAGI (reference sequence). V lost 1 base, J lost 9 bases, and 16 bases lay in between. There are 15 residues in the CDR3. In DNA form, the CDR3 reads TGTGCCAGCAGTTACTTGGGGGGCGCATTGGGTGAGCAGTTCTTC. The encoded protein is CASSYLGGALGEQFF.

This rearrangement joins TRBV28 to TRBJ2-2; maybe TRBD2 (5 bases). Germline lookup yields CDR1 MDHEN and CDR2 SYDVKM. The V and J ends lost 0 bases and 5 bases respectively, with 10 bases between them. The CDR3 contains 15 residues. Written as DNA, the CDR3 is TGTGCCAGCAGTTTATGGATCGGGGTTACCGGGGAGCTGTTTTTT. Translating it yields CASSLWIGVTGELFF.

The chain employs TRBV7-8 and TRBJ1-2; D gene unclear. The CDR3 has 14 amino acids. Germline V CDR1 and CDR2: SGHVS, FQNEAQ. Trimming took off 0 bases at V and 4 bases at J, with 9 bases between the two ends. The CDR3 loop reads CASSLAGGAYGYTF. CDR3 in DNA: TGTGCCAGCAGCTTAGCGGGAGGCGCCTATGGCTACACCTTC.

This sequence joins TRBV11-2 and TRBJ2-5, with TRBD2 matching 11 bases. The V gene end was trimmed by 5 bases and the J gene end by 4 bases; junction bases not matched to a gene: 3. Germline V gene lookup returns CDR1 SGHAT and CDR2 FQNNGV. The CDR3 contains 14 residues. The CDR3: CASSPGLAGETQYF. The CDR3 coding sequence is TGTGCCAGCAGCCCCGGACTAGCGGGAGAGACCCAGTACTTC.

The chain is built from TRBV18 and TRBJ2-2; D is uncertain. Germline CDR1 reads KGHSH; CDR2 reads LQKENI. The CDR3 has 14 residues. Trimming left V 5 bases short and J 3 bases short, with 10 bases between. This CDR3 reads CASSLDGDTGELFF. The CDR3 DNA reads as TGTGCCAGCTCATTAGACGGCGACACCGGGGAGCTGTTTTTT.

The chain combines TRBV29-1 with TRBJ1-2; 8 nucleotides agree with TRBD1. This CDR3 is 15 amino acids long. The V gene end was trimmed by 6 bases and the J gene end by 0 bases; junction bases not matched to a gene: 9. CDR1 and CDR2 from the germline V gene are SQVTM and ANQGSEA. CDR3 sequence reads: CSVRATGGANYGYTF. CDR3 in DNA: TGCAGCGTCAGGGCAACAGGGGGGGCTAACTATGGCTACACCTTC.

This clone has only one observation. The same CDR3 also results from other DNA sequences found in this sample. This chain joins TRBV29-1 and TRBJ2-3; D not certain. Germline V lookup: CDR1 SQVTM, CDR2 ANQGSEA. V gave up 2 bases and J gave up 0 bases, with 6 bases separating them. This CDR3 has 13 amino acids. The CDR3 coding sequence is TGCAGCGTTGAAACTCCGAGCACAGATACGCAGTATTTT. Translating gives CSVETPSTDTQYF.

The CDR3 loop reads CASSEGLAGDNEQYF. The CDR3, as DNA: TGTGCCAGCAGTGAGGGACTAGCGGGAGATAACGAGCAGTACTTC. This chain links TRBV6-1 with TRBJ2-7; 14 positions match TRBD2. The germline gives CDR1 MNHNS, CDR2 SASEGT. J was trimmed by 5 bases and V by 3 bases; bases with no gene match: 3. The CDR3 loop spans 15 amino acids.

V and J are TRBV28 and TRBJ2-4; 7 bases are a match to TRBD2. Trimming removed 5 bases from V and 4 bases from J; junction bases left unmatched: 11. Germline values: CDR1 MDHEN, CDR2 SYDVKM. CDR3 length: 16 amino acids. The CDR3: CASSAVGGTLKNIQYF. The CDR3 bases are TGTGCCAGCAGTGCCGTCGGGGGGACCCTTAAAAACATTCAGTACTTC.

Points on this clone: Other DNA sequences in this specimen translate into the identical CDR3. This rearrangement joins TRBV7-8 to TRBJ2-1; 11 bases line up with TRBD2. V shed 2 bases, J shed 1 base, and the junction held 4 bases outside the gene matches. Germline CDR1 is SGHVS and CDR2 is FQNEAQ. The CDR3 consists of 17 residues. In DNA, the CDR3 is TGTGCCAGCAGCTTAAGAACTAGCGGGAGTTCCTACAATGAGCAGTTCTTC. Protein sequence: CASSLRTSGSSYNEQFF.

The chain couples TRBV25-1 to TRBJ1-4, with D unresolved. V shed 4 bases and J shed 14 bases, with 11 bases lying between them. The CDR3 has 11 amino acids. CDR1 and CDR2 (germline): MGHDK, SYGVNS. Written as DNA, the CDR3 is TGTGCCAGCAGTGGCCGAAAAGGGCTGTTTTTT. Translating it yields CASSGRKGLFF.

This chain connects TRBV5-1 to TRBJ2-7; 9 bases agree with TRBD2. The junction had 14 bases not matched to a gene; V was cut back by 5 bases and J by 5 bases. The CDR3 totals 16 residues. From germline, CDR1 is SGHRS and CDR2 YFSETQ. The CDR3 DNA reads TGCGCCAGCAGTTCACCTAGCGGGATGGCAACCCACGAGCAGTACTTC. As protein: CASSSPSGMATHEQYF.

The chain carries TRBV11-3 and TRBJ2-1; 7 bases align to TRBD2. J gave up 8 bases and V 5 bases, and 9 bases lay outside the gene matches. The CDR3 extends over 14 amino acids. Germline CDR1 is SGHNT and CDR2 is YENEEA. The CDR3, as DNA: TGTGCCAGCAGCCCCCGGACTAGGAGTGATGAGCAGTTCTTC. This gives the protein CASSPRTRSDEQFF.

This clone was counted once. V and J are TRBV7-2 and TRBJ1-4; 9 bases align to TRBD1. The trim removed 6 bases at V and 7 bases at J, leaving 6 bases unmatched. The CDR3 runs 14 residues. From germline, CDR1 is SGHTA and CDR2 FQGNSA. CDR3 bases: TGTGCCAGCAGTCAGGACAGGGGTGGTGAAAAACTGTTTTTT. Translated, it gives CASSQDRGGEKLFF. Drawing the rest from reference TRBV7-2 and TRBJ1-4, the complete variable domain is GAGVSQSPSNKVTEKGKDVELRCDPISGHTALYWYRQSLGQGLEFLIYFQGNSAPDKSGLPSDRFSAERTGGSVSTLTIQRTQQEDSAVYLCASSQDRGGEKLFFGSGTQLSVL.

V usage is TRBV4-2 and J usage is TRBJ2-1; TRBD2 might be the D (6 bases). Trimming took 0 bases from V and 5 from J, leaving 17 bases between them. Germline values: CDR1 LGHNA, CDR2 YNFKEQ. This CDR3 region has 17 residues. The CDR3 here is CASSQDQASVKNNEQFF. CDR3 bases: TGTGCCAGCAGCCAAGATCAGGCTAGCGTAAAGAACAATGAGCAGTTCTTC.

The rearrangement joins TRBV28 to TRBJ2-3, with 9 bases matching TRBD2. CDR3 size: 15 residues. The germline V gene encodes CDR1 MDHEN and CDR2 SYDVKM. The V and J ends lost 6 bases and 6 bases, in that order; junction bases with no gene match: 10. The CDR3 DNA reads as TGTGCCAGCAGCCCCTCGGGACTAGCTACCGATACGCAGTATTTT. This codes for CASSPSGLATDTQYF.